Reported below is one T cell receptor beta chain. Its antigen specificity is not known. Base qualities are missing; no much larger clone stands one base away. The sample belongs to a study of T cell responses to AZD1222 COVID-19 vaccine (dated by TCRdb to the early 2020s). Some background on the complete study: A total of about 230 trial participants underwent TCR sequencing, of whom 207 received two doses of AZD1222 and approximately 25 received two doses of the MenACWY control vaccine. Trial participants were enrolled into age subgroups of 18-55, 56-69 and 70-plus years, which contained around 150, 28 and 57 TCR-sequenced participants, respectively. The paper as a whole reports these results and caveats: Reportedly, almost half of the unique spike-specific TCRs recognized epitopes lying outside the regions that are mutated in the B.1.351 and B.1.1.7 variants. Only a handful of AZD1222 recipients were SARS-CoV-2 seropositive at baseline, limiting conclusions about previously exposed vaccinees. The 56-69-year group was small, and its depth increase did not reach significance, likely because of low power. Because no samples from the day 14 peak response were available, repertoires could be characterized only after the peak T cell response. After two AZD1222 doses, spike-specific TCR breadth and depth were significantly higher than at day 0 and than in MenACWY recipients. Participants were mostly white British and included more females than males, and it was suggested by the authors that clonal diversity may have been underestimated. The vaccine-associated CD4 TCRs covered the entire spike protein, and the dominant responses fell in regions 160-218 and 743-854.

Explained via the paper, the time point label denotes: about 28 days (+/-7) after the second vaccine dose. AZD1222 recipients with second doses at about 4 weeks or about 12 weeks were pooled, because spike-specific TCR depth and breadth did not differ between schedules. Samples from vaccinated people were obtained from the UK trials COV001 and COV002, which included a single-blind randomized controlled phase 2/3 trial of AZD1222 (ChAdOx1 nCoV-19) in healthy adults. For TCRbeta chain sequencing, PBMC samples from trial participants were taken at day 0 and at day 28 after the second dose. The germline V gene specifies SGHDN as CDR1 and FVKESK as CDR2. Including cysteine and phenylalanine, the CDR3 has 11 amino acids. Only the CDR3 DNA is retained, 33 bases long and in frame from the first base. Trimming removed 1 base from V and 11 bases from J, leaving 7 bases between the germline ends. The CDR3 regions of human TCRbeta chains were analyzed by immunosequencing. For the original study's pipeline: TCRs in the repertoires were matched against a reference library of SARS-CoV-2-specific TCRs that had been generated with the MIRA antigen-specificity platform. Breadth meant the fraction of unique TCRs that were SARS-CoV-2-associated, whereas depth meant the fraction of total T cells that were SARS-CoV-2-associated. Each spike-specific TCR was assigned to its reactive spike region and to a CD4 or CD8 class using the MIRA data. Log10-transformed breadth and depth values were compared by one-way ANOVA with Sidak's multiple comparisons tests. Here the immuneACCESS table is served through TCRdb, limited to in-frame sequences with V and J called. Missing clones are a known gap in these copies; in checked studies unresolved V genes cover under half, and the rest lacks a known reason. V, J and clone size are those of that table, while D and trimming were read from the DNA. The sample records under 90,000 clones, around four fifths of which are singletons. Approximately 1.2% of the sample belongs to the ten largest clones.

The sequence is built from TRBV14 and TRBJ2-3, with no confidently assigned D gene. The receptor was isolated from an adult who received the AZD1222 COVID-19 vaccine. The input for sequencing was peripheral blood, taken 28 days after the second AZD1222 dose. The CDR3 protein sequence reads: CASSQGYGQYF. At the DNA level, the sequence is TGTGCCAGCAGCCAAGGGTATGGGCAGTATTTT.